One sample yielded the 14 T cell receptor beta chains listed below, sequenced in a study of T-cell memory formation after mild COVID-19. TCRdb itself ran the 5' RACE reads through MiXCR, one entry per CDR3 protein. This table holds 450,000 or so distinct CDR3 sequences, more than 20% found once. The sample was PBMCs or a T cell subset sorted from them (not recorded which). The receptors shown here come from an adult woman who had mild COVID-19 (a few samples of this study predate the infection). Cell type and time point are not known.

The CDR3 DNA reads TGTGCCAGCAGCCAAGATTGGTACGACAGGAGCTCCTACAATGAGCAGTTCTTC. Its translation: CASSQDWYDRSSYNEQFF. The chain couples TRBV4-2 to TRBJ2-1; D might be TRBD1 (6 bases). Germline CDR1 reads LGHNA; CDR2 reads YNFKEQ. V was pared by 0 bases and J by 0 bases, with 15 bases between. This CDR3 is 18 amino acids long.

The chain recombines TRBV24-1 with TRBJ2-1; maybe TRBD1 (5 bases). The V gene's germline CDR1 is KGHDR and CDR2 SFDVKD. The V end lost 0 bases, the J end lost 7 bases, and 12 bases lay between the germline ends. The CDR3 is 15 residues long. For the CDR3, the DNA is TGTGCCACCAGTGATTTGGGGGCGCGAGGTAATGAGCAGTTCTTC. Residues: CATSDLGARGNEQFF.

This clonotype has only a few counts. The chain links TRBV19 to TRBJ2-3; 7 bases fit TRBD1. Germline CDR1 and CDR2: LNHDA and SQIVND (reference sequence). With 4 bases clipped from V and 5 bases from J, the junction kept 12 bases outside the gene matches. The CDR3 runs 16 residues. The chain's CDR3 is CASSKPGTARRDTQYF. CDR3 DNA: TGTGCCAGTAGTAAGCCTGGGACAGCGAGAAGAGATACGCAGTATTTT.

The chain links TRBV12-3 or TRBV12-4 to TRBJ2-3; D perhaps matches TRBD2 (5 bases). The CDR3 length is 12 residues. Deletions cut 3 bases from V and 9 bases from J, with 10 bases between. The CDR3 DNA reads TGTGCCAGCAGTTTTTACCGGGAAACGCAGTATTTT. Amino acid sequence: CASSFYRETQYF.

This sequence joins TRBV20-1 and TRBJ2-7; tentative D call: TRBD2 (6 bases). With 6 bases removed from V and 3 bases from J, the gap between germline ends came to 12 bases. Germline V gene sequence: CDR1 DFQATT, CDR2 SNEGSKA (reference sequence). The CDR3 has 12 amino acids. DNA of the CDR3: TGCAGTGCCCAGAAGGAGGGCTACGAGCAGTACTTC. Translating gives CSAQKEGYEQYF.

This clonotype was observed a few times. The chain joins TRBV24-1 to TRBJ2-3, with D possibly being TRBD2 (5 bases). There are 11 residues in the CDR3. Germline V CDR1 and CDR2: KGHDR, SFDVKD. Deletions cut 7 bases from V and 6 bases from J, with 7 bases between. CDR3 sequence: CATRSGDTQYF. The CDR3 nucleotides are TGTGCCACCAGGTCGGGGGATACGCAGTATTTT.

This clonotype has just a few counts. CDR3 region: CASSGQLAGGTAAYF. In DNA form, the CDR3 reads TGTGCCAGCAGTGGACAACTAGCGGGAGGCACCGCAGCGTACTTC. The rearrangement uses TRBV25-1 and TRBJ2-5; 12 bases line up with TRBD2. CDR1 is MGHDK, CDR2 SYGVNS, per germline. This CDR3 has 15 amino acids. J was trimmed by 13 bases and V by 4 bases; bases with no gene match: 13. Full variable domain (remainder filled in from reference TRBV25-1 and TRBJ2-5): EADIYQTPRYLVIGTGKKITLECSQTMGHDKMYWYQQDPGMELHLIHYSYGVNSTEKGDLSSESTVSRIRTEHFPLTLESARPSHTSQYLCASSGQLAGGTAAYFGPGTRLLVL.

This clonotype was recorded many times. The rearrangement links TRBV9 to TRBJ1-2; maybe TRBD1 (5 bases). Between the trimmed V and J ends, which lost 0 bases and 4 bases, there was a span of 10 bases. The CDR3 contains 14 residues. CDR1 is SGDLS, CDR2 YYNGEE, per germline. The CDR3 DNA is TGTGCCAGCAGCGTAGCTTTGGACACCTATGGCTACACCTTC. This translates into CASSVALDTYGYTF.

This clonotype came up a few times. The chain joins TRBV7-3 to TRBJ2-3, with D tentatively TRBD2 (6 bases). V lost 5 bases and J 6 bases, leaving 21 bases between the germline ends. The germline V gene encodes CDR1 SGHTA and CDR2 FQGTGA. CDR3 size: 16 residues. In DNA, the CDR3 is TGTGCCAGCAGCCCGACGGGACTGGCCGTTGATGATACGCAGTATTTT. Translated, it gives CASSPTGLAVDDTQYF.

This clonotype was seen only a few times. The chain employs TRBV7-6 and TRBJ2-3; D gene ambiguous. Germline assignment: CDR1 SGHVS and CDR2 FNYEAQ. This CDR3 has 13 residues. Trimming shortened V by 5 bases and J by 4 bases, and 10 bases separated the two germline ends. CDR3 sequence reads: CASSGSAADTQYF. CDR3 sequence (DNA): TGTGCCAGCAGCGGGTCCGCGGCAGATACGCAGTATTTT.

The V call is TRBV4-2, the J call TRBJ2-1; D gene ambiguous. The CDR3 is 13 residues long. Trimming removed 0 bases from V and 7 bases from J, with 7 bases in between. CDR1 is LGHNA, CDR2 YNFKEQ, per germline. The CDR3: CASSQDYGNEQFF. CDR3 DNA sequence: TGTGCCAGCAGCCAAGATTACGGGAATGAGCAGTTCTTC.

This clonotype has only a few counts. V usage is TRBV12-3 or TRBV12-4 and J usage is TRBJ2-1, with 10 bases matching TRBD2. Trimming took 5 bases from V and 0 from J; bases not matched to a gene: 4. This CDR3 spans 16 amino acids. The CDR3 spells CASSASSGSSYNEQFF. The CDR3 DNA reads TGTGCCAGCAGTGCCTCTAGCGGGAGCTCCTACAATGAGCAGTTCTTC.

The chain employs TRBV30 and TRBJ2-1; 8 nucleotides match TRBD1. Unmatched junction bases numbered 3, after V lost 4 bases and J lost 4 bases. The CDR3 consists of 13 residues. The germline gives CDR1 GTSNPN, CDR2 SVGIG (reference sequence). The CDR3 nucleotides are TGTGCCTGGACGAGACAGGGGTACAATGAGCAGTTCTTC. The encoded protein is CAWTRQGYNEQFF.

For this clonotype: At one of its ends the junction is not consistent with the germline gene, which may arise from a read error. V usage is TRBV25-1 and J usage is TRBJ2-5; D is perhaps TRBD1 or TRBD2 (5 bases each). This CDR3 is built from 16 residues. Germline V gives CDR1 MGHDK, CDR2 SYGVNS. The CDR3 nucleotides are TGTGCCAGCAGTGGGAATGTGGGGCTCGGGGAAGAGACCAAGTACTTC. Residues: CASSGNVGLGEETKYF.